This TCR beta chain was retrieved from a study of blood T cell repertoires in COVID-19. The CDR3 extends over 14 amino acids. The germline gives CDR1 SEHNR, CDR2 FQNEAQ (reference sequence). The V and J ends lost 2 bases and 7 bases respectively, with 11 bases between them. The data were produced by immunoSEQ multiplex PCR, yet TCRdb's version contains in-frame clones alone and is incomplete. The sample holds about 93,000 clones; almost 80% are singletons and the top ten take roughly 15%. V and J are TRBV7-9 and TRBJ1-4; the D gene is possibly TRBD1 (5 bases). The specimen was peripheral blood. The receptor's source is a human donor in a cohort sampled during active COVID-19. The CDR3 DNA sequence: TGTGCCAGCAGCTTAACGGATCAGGGTGAAAAACTGTTTTTT. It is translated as CASSLTDQGEKLFF.